Following are 19 T cell receptor beta chains from one sample sequenced in a study of identical twins. One entry per CDR3 protein results from TCRdb running MiXCR on the 5' RACE reads. The sample contains a few hundred thousand distinct CDR3 sequences, roughly 9.9% of which appear only once. This sample was also put to use in a study of yellow fever vaccine responses in identical twins.

The source material was PBMCs. The source is a woman younger than 35 in good health.

This clonotype was counted many times. The gene calls are TRBV10-3 and TRBJ2-7; 7 positions match TRBD2. V trimming: 7 bases; J trimming: 2 bases; junction bases outside the gene matches: 8. The CDR3 spans 14 residues. Germline CDR1 and CDR2: ENHRY and SYGVKD. The CDR3 here is CAITSGTGAYEQYF. Here the CDR3 DNA reads TGTGCCATCACTAGCGGAACGGGGGCCTACGAGCAGTACTTC.

In this sample, this clonotype turned up a few times. This chain joins TRBV9 and TRBJ1-1, with D tentatively TRBD1 (5 bases). Trimming pared 0 bases from V and 7 bases from J, leaving 16 bases between. This CDR3 contains 15 residues. Per the germline V gene, CDR1 is SGDLS and CDR2 is YYNGEE. The chain's CDR3 is CASSVGEGAYGEAFF. The DNA of the CDR3 is TGTGCCAGCAGCGTAGGTGAAGGGGCGTATGGTGAAGCTTTCTTT.

This clonotype was counted many times. This rearrangement joins TRBV29-1 to TRBJ2-2; the D is unclear. The V and J ends lost 4 bases and 4 bases respectively, with 19 bases between them. Germline V gene lookup returns CDR1 SQVTM and CDR2 ANQGSEA. The CDR3 runs 16 residues. The CDR3 nucleotides are TGCAGCGTTGCAACGCTTTGGGCAACTGGCACCGGGGAGCTGTTTTTT. Its translation: CSVATLWATGTGELFF.

This clonotype turned up a few times. The chain combines TRBV6-2 or TRBV6-3 with TRBJ2-7; no clear D gene. CDR3 size: 11 residues. With 2 bases removed from V and 7 bases from J, the gap between germline ends came to 6 bases. Per germline, CDR1 MNHEY and CDR2 SVGEGT. The CDR3 protein is CASSYVFEQYF. The CDR3 DNA reads TGTGCCAGCAGTTACGTATTTGAGCAGTACTTC.

The V call is TRBV20-1, the J call TRBJ2-1, with 14 bases aligning to TRBD2. Germline values: CDR1 DFQATT, CDR2 SNEGSKA (reference sequence). This CDR3 comprises 16 residues. J gave up 4 bases and V 0 bases, and 2 bases lay outside the gene matches. The CDR3 is CSARDWTSGGYNEQFF. The DNA of the CDR3 is TGCAGTGCTAGAGATTGGACTAGCGGGGGGTACAATGAGCAGTTCTTC.

This clonotype was recorded many times. This chain uses TRBV12-3 or TRBV12-4 with TRBJ1-6; 11 nucleotides match TRBD1. CDR3 length: 14 residues. V trimming: 3 bases; J trimming: 9 bases; junction bases outside the gene matches: 1. The CDR3 nucleotides read TGTGCCAGCAGTTTGGGGACAGGGGGTTCACCCCTCCACTTT. This encodes CASSLGTGGSPLHF.

This chain connects TRBV2 to TRBJ1-5, with 8 bases lining up with TRBD1. Germline assignment: CDR1 SNHLY and CDR2 FYNNEI. V lost 5 bases and J lost 2; bases outside the gene matches: 14. The CDR3 consists of 18 residues. The CDR3 DNA sequence: TGTGCCAGCAGTAACGATAAAACAGGGGGAGCGGGCAATCAGCCCCAGCATTTT. It encodes CASSNDKTGGAGNQPQHF.

This clonotype has only a few counts. V gene TRBV7-2 combines with J gene TRBJ2-2, with 8 bases aligning to TRBD1. Germline V lookup: CDR1 SGHTA, CDR2 FQGNSA. The CDR3 runs 14 residues. The V gene end was trimmed by 8 bases and the J gene end by 4 bases; junction bases not matched to a gene: 6. The CDR3: CASATGGITGELFF. The CDR3, as DNA: TGTGCCAGCGCTACAGGGGGGATCACCGGGGAGCTGTTTTTT. The complete variable domain, with remaining parts taken from reference TRBV7-2 and TRBJ2-2, reads GAGVSQSPSNKVTEKGKDVELRCDPISGHTALYWYRQSLGQGLEFLIYFQGNSAPDKSGLPSDRFSAERTGGSVSTLTIQRTQQEDSAVYLCASATGGITGELFFGEGSRLTVL.

This clonotype was observed at least ten times. The genes are TRBV29-1 and TRBJ2-3; 9 nucleotides line up with TRBD1. This CDR3 region has 12 residues. V was pared by 6 bases and J by 6 bases, with 4 bases of the junction left unmatched. Germline lookup yields CDR1 SQVTM and CDR2 ANQGSEA. The chain's CDR3 is CSVGQGRDTQYF. CDR3 sequence (DNA): TGCAGCGTAGGACAGGGGCGGGATACGCAGTATTTT.

The V gene is TRBV12-3 or TRBV12-4, the J gene TRBJ1-2; 12 bases agree with TRBD1. The V and J ends lost 6 bases and 4 bases, in that order; junction bases with no gene match: 9. The CDR3 has 16 amino acids. This chain's CDR3 is CASRGQGARRSYGYTF. The CDR3 nucleotides are TGTGCCAGCAGGGGACAGGGGGCGCGCCGATCCTATGGCTACACCTTC.

A few counts support this clonotype. J is TRBJ2-7 and V is TRBV4-3; either TRBD1 or TRBD2 may supply D (5 bases each). CDR1 is LGHNA, CDR2 YSLEER, per germline. Trimming removed 1 base at V and 3 bases at J, with 19 bases between. The CDR3 contains 17 residues. The CDR3 spells CASSQGARGGLLYEQYF. The CDR3 DNA is TGCGCCAGCAGCCAAGGGGCTCGGGGCGGACTTCTCTACGAGCAGTACTTC.

The chain has TRBV12-5 and TRBJ1-2; 10 bases align to TRBD1. Germline CDR1 and CDR2: LGHNT and FRNRAP. With V trimmed by 0 bases and J by 4 bases, 17 bases remained unmatched. The CDR3 runs 20 residues. In DNA, the CDR3 is TGTGCTAGTGGTTTGGTAGACGGACAGGGGGTTTTACCGACATTCTATGGCTACACCTTC. Protein sequence: CASGLVDGQGVLPTFYGYTF.

The rearrangement joins TRBV29-1 to TRBJ2-1, with D perhaps matching TRBD1 (5 bases). The germline gives CDR1 SQVTM, CDR2 ANQGSEA. V was pared by 6 bases and J by 3 bases, with 12 bases between. This CDR3 has 13 amino acids. CDR3 in amino acids: CSVRQSFYNEQFF. CDR3 nucleotides: TGCAGCGTAAGACAGAGCTTCTACAATGAGCAGTTCTTC.

This clonotype was seen a few times. V gene TRBV2 combines with J gene TRBJ2-3; D not resolved. Germline V lookup: CDR1 SNHLY, CDR2 FYNNEI. Trimming removed 3 bases at V and 8 bases at J, with 12 bases between. CDR3 length equals 13 residues. CDR3 residues: CASSDVGSGTQYF. CDR3 nucleotide sequence: TGTGCCAGCAGTGACGTAGGGTCCGGTACGCAGTATTTT.

This clonotype was observed a few times. This chain joins TRBV5-1 and TRBJ2-7; 9 bases agree with TRBD1. CDR3 length: 16 residues. CDR1 and CDR2 (germline): SGHRS, YFSETQ. J was trimmed by 5 bases and V by 0 bases; bases with no gene match: 9. This chain's CDR3 is CASSLGDRDLLDEQYF. CDR3 nucleotides: TGCGCCAGCAGCTTGGGGGACAGGGACCTCCTAGACGAGCAGTACTTC. Looking up the rest from reference TRBV5-1 and TRBJ2-7 gives the full variable domain: KAGVTQTPRYLIKTRGQQVTLSCSPISGHRSVSWYQQTPGQGLQFLFEYFSETQRNKGNFPGRFSGRQFSNSRSEMNVSTLELGDSALYLCASSLGDRDLLDEQYFGPGTRLTVT.

This clonotype appeared a few times. V usage is TRBV10-3 and J usage is TRBJ2-2; weak D call: TRBD1 (5 bases). V lost 7 bases to trimming and J lost 1 base, with 10 bases between them. Germline assignment: CDR1 ENHRY and CDR2 SYGVKD. The CDR3 sequence is 14 residues long. CDR3 coding DNA: TGTGCCATCACCAAGACAGAGAACACCGGGGAGCTGTTTTTT. Translation: CAITKTENTGELFF.

This clonotype was found many times. This rearrangement joins TRBV5-1 to TRBJ2-3; D remains ambiguous. V gave up 0 bases and J gave up 2 bases, with 10 bases separating them. Per germline, CDR1 SGHRS and CDR2 YFSETQ. The CDR3 spans 15 residues. The chain's CDR3 is CASSLGGRYTDTQYF. In DNA form, the CDR3 reads TGCGCCAGCAGCTTGGGCGGCAGATACACAGATACGCAGTATTTT.

This clonotype has more than one count but fewer than ten. The V call is TRBV27, the J call TRBJ2-7; D remains ambiguous. V lost 1 base to trimming and J lost 3 bases, with 7 bases between them. This CDR3 has 13 residues. Germline V CDR1 and CDR2: MNHEY, SMNVEV (reference sequence). In DNA, the CDR3 is TGTGCCAGCAGTTTATTTGCCTACTACGAGCAGTACTTC. This translates into CASSLFAYYEQYF.

This clonotype was found many times. This rearrangement joins TRBV11-2 to TRBJ2-7; D may be TRBD2 (5 bases). The CDR3 covers 17 residues. From germline, CDR1 is SGHAT and CDR2 FQNNGV. V was trimmed by 1 base and J by 2 bases, leaving 18 bases between them. DNA for the CDR3: TGTGCCAGCAGCTTAGTCCCCTCCGGGGTACCACCCTACGAGCAGTACTTC. It encodes CASSLVPSGVPPYEQYF. Together with reference TRBV11-2 and TRBJ2-7, the CDR3 gives the full variable domain: EAGVAQSPRYKIIEKRQSVAFWCNPISGHATLYWYQQILGQGPKLLIQFQNNGVVDDSQLPKDRFSAERLKGVDSTLKIQPAKLEDSAVYLCASSLVPSGVPPYEQYFGPGTRLTVT.